This TCR beta chain was sequenced for a study of CXCR3-negative and CXCR3-positive naive CD8 T cells. Study information: Each library gave roughly 1.6 +/- 0.3 million of roughly 130 million TRB reads. Broader study findings: Memory cells diverged, while naive CXCR3-positive and CXCR3-negative cells had similar TRBV-TRBJ usage.

Turning to this clonotype: What it recognizes is unknown.

The CDR3 consists of 13 residues. Germline CDR1 and CDR2: SGHDN and FVKESK. Via 5' RACE with UMI labels, TRB cDNA libraries were prepared. From the 5' RACE reads, TCRdb lists one entry per CDR3 protein and no DNA. Its clone listing holds about 39,000 distinct CDR3 sequences. The chain is built from TRBV14 and TRBJ1-1; lacking DNA, the TRBD1 call made by TCRdb goes unchecked. The sample taken for sequencing was memory CD8+ T cells from blood. The TCR sequence derives from a human donor in good health. Some clones in this sample may be carry-over from other donors' samples. The CDR3 sequence: CASSQGGATEAFF.